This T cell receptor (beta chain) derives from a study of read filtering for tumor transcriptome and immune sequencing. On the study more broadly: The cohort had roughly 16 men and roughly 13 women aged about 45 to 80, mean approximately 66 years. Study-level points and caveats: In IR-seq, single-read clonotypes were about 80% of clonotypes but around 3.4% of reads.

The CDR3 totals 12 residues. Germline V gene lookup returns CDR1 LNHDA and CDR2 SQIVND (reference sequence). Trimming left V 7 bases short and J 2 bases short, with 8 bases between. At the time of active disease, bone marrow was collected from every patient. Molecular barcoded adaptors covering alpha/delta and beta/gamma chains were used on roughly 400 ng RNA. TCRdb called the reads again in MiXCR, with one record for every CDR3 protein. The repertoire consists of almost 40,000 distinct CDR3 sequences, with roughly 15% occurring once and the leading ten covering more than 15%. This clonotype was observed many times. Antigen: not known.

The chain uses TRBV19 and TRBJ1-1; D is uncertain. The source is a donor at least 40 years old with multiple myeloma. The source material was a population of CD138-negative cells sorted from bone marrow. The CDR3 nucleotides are TGTGCCAGTACGGGAGTCAACACTGAAGCTTTCTTT. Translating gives CASTGVNTEAFF.